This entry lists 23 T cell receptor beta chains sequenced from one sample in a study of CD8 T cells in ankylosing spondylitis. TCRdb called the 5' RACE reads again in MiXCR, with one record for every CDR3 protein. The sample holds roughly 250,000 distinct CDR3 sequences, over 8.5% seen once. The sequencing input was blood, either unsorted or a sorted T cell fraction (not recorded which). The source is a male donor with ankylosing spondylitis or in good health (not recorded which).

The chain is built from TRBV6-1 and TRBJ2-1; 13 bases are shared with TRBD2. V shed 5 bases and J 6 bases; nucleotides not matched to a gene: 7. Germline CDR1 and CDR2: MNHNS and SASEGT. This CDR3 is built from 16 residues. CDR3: CASSPTSGGATNEQFF. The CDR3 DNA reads TGTGCCAGCAGTCCCACTAGCGGGGGGGCCACCAATGAGCAGTTCTTC.

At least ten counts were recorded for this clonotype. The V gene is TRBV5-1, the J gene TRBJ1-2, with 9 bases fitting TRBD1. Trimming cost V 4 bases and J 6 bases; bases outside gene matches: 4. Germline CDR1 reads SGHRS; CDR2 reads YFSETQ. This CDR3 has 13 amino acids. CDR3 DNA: TGCGCCAGCAGCCGGACAGGGGCTGATGGCTACACCTTC. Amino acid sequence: CASSRTGADGYTF.

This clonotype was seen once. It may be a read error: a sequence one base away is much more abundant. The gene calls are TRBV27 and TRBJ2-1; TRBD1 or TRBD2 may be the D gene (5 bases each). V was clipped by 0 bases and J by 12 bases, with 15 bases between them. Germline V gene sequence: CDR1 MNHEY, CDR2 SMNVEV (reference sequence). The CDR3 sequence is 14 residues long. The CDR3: CASSLSGRGIPQFF. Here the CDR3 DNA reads TGTGCCAGCAGTTTATCGGGACGGGGAATTCCGCAGTTCTTC.

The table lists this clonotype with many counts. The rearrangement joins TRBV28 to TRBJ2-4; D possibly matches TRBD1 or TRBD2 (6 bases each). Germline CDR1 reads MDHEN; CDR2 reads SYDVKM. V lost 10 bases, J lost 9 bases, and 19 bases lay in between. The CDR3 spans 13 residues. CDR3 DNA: TGTGCCATCTCCACGGGGGCGAGGATCATTCAGTACTTC. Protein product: CAISTGARIIQYF.

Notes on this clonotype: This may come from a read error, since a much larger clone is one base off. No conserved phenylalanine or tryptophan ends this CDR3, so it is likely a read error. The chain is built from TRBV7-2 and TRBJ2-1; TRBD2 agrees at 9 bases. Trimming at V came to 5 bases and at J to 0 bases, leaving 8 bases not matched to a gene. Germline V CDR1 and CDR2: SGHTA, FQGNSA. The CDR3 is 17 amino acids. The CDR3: CASSTSRLAASYNEQFL. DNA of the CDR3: TGTGCCAGCAGCACCTCAAGACTAGCGGCCTCCTACAATGAGCAGTTCCTC.

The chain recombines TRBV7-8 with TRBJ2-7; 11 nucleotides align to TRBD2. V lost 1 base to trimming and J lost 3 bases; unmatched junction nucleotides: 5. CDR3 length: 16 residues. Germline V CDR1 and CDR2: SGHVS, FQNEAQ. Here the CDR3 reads CASSLGRLAGNYEQYF. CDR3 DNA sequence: TGTGCCAGCAGCTTAGGGAGACTAGCGGGGAACTACGAGCAGTACTTC.

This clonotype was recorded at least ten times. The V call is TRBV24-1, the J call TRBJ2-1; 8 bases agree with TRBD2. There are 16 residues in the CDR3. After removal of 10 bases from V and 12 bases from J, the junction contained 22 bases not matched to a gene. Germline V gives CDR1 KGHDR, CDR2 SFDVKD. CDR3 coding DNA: TGTGCCACGACGGGGCGAGGAGCGGGAGAGGGTTTGGTGCAGTTCTTC. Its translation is CATTGRGAGEGLVQFF.

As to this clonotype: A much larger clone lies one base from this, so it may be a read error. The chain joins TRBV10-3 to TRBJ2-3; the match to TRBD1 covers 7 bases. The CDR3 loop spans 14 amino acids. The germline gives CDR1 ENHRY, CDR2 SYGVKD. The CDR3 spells CGIEGDSGTDTQYF. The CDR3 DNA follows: TGTGGCATCGAGGGGGACAGCGGAACAGATACGCAGTATTTT.

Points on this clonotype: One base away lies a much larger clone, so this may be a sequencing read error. CDR3 in DNA: TGTGCCAGCAGCTTTAGAAACTCTGGGGCCAACGTCCTGACTTTC. Translating it yields CASSFRNSGANVLTF. The genes are TRBV7-9 and TRBJ2-6; D is uncertain. With 3 bases removed from V and 0 bases from J, the gap between germline ends came to 6 bases. CDR1 and CDR2 from the germline V gene are SEHNR and FQNEAQ (reference sequence). The CDR3 is 15 amino acids.

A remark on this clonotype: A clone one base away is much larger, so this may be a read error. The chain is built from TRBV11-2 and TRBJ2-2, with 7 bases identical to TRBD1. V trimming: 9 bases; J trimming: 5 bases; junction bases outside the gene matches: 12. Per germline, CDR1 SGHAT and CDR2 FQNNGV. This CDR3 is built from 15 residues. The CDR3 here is CARTRTGPDTGELFF. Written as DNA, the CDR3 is TGTGCCAGGACCAGGACAGGCCCCGATACCGGGGAGCTGTTTTTT.

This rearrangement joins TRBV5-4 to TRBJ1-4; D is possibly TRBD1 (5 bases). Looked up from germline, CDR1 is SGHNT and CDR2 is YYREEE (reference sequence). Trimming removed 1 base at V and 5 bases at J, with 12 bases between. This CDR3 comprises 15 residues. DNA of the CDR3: TGTGCCAGCAGCTTGAAGGGAGGGGAAAATGAAAAACTGTTTTTT. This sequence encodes CASSLKGGENEKLFF.

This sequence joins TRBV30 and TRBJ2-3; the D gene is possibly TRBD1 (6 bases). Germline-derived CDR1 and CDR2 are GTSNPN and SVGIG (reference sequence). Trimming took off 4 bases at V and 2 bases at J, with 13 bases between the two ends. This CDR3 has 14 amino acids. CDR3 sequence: CAWTRTVHTDTQYF. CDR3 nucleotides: TGTGCCTGGACAAGGACAGTGCACACAGATACGCAGTATTTT.

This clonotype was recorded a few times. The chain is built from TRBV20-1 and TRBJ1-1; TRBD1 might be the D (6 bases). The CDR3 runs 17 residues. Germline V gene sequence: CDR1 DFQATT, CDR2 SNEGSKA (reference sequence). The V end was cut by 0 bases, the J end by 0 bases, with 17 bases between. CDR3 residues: CSARDLGGESMNTEAFF. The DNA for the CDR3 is TGCAGTGCTAGAGATCTTGGGGGCGAGTCGATGAACACTGAAGCTTTCTTT.

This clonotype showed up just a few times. The CDR3 DNA sequence: TGTGCCAGCTCACGAGAACGGCTCCAAGAGACCCAGTACTTC. Its protein is CASSRERLQETQYF. This chain joins TRBV18 and TRBJ2-5, with D unclear. CDR3 size: 14 residues. Between the trimmed V and J ends, which lost 4 bases and 1 base, there was a span of 10 bases. In germline, CDR1 is KGHSH, CDR2 LQKENI. The complete variable domain, with remaining parts taken from reference TRBV18 and TRBJ2-5, reads NAGVMQNPRHLVRRRGQEARLRCSPMKGHSHVYWYRQLPEEGLKFMVYLQKENIIDESGMPKERFSAEFPKEGPSILRIQQVVRGDSAAYFCASSRERLQETQYFGPGTRLLVL.

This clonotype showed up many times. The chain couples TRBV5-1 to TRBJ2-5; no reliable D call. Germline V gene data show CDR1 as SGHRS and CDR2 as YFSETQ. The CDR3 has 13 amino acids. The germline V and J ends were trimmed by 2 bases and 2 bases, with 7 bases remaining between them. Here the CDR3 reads CASSFRVQETQYF. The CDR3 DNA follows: TGCGCCAGCAGCTTCCGAGTTCAAGAGACCCAGTACTTC.

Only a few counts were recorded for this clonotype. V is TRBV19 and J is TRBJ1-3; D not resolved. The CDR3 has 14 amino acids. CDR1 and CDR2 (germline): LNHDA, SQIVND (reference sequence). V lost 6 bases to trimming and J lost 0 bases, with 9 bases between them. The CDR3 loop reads CASRAQSSGNTIYF. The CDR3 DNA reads TGTGCCAGTAGGGCACAGAGCTCTGGAAACACCATATATTTT.

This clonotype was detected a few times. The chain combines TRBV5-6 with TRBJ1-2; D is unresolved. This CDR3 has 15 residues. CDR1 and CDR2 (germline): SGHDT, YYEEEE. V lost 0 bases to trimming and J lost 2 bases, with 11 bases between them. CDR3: CASSLGVRENYGYTF. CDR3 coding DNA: TGTGCCAGCAGCTTGGGCGTCAGAGAAAACTATGGCTACACCTTC.

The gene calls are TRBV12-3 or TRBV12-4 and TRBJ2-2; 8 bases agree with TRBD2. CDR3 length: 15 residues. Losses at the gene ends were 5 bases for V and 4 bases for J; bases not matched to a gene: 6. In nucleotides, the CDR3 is TGTGCCAGCAGTCCGCGGGGGGAGGCCACCGGGGAGCTGTTTTTT. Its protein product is CASSPRGEATGELFF.

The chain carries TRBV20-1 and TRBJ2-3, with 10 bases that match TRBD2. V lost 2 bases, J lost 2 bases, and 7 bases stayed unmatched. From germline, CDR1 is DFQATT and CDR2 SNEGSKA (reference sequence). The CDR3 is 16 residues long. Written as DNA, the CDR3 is TGCAGTGCTAGACAGCAGCGGGGGGGGTACACAGATACGCAGTATTTT. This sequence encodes CSARQQRGGYTDTQYF.

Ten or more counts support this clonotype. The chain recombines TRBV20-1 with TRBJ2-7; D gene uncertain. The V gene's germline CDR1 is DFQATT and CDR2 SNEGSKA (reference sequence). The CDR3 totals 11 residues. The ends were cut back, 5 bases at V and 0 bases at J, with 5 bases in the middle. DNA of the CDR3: TGCAGTGCTTTGAGCTCCTACGAGCAGTACTTC. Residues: CSALSSYEQYF.

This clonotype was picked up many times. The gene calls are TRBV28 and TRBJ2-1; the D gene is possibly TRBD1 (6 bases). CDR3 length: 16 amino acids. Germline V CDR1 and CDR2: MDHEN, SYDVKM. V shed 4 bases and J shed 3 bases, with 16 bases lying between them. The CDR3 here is CASSSTDRGIYNEQFF. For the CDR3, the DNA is TGTGCCAGCAGTTCGACGGACAGAGGCATCTACAATGAGCAGTTCTTC.

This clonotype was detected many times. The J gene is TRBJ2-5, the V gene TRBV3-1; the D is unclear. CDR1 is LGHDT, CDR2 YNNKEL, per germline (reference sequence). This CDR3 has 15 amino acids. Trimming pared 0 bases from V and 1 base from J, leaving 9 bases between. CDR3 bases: TGTGCCAGCAGCCAAGAAGGCTTATCCCAAGAGACCCAGTACTTC. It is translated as CASSQEGLSQETQYF.

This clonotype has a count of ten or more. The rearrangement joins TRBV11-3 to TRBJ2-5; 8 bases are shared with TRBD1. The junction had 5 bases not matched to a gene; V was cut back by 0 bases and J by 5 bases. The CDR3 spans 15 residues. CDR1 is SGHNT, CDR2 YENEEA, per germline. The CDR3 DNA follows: TGTGCCAGCAGCTTAGACTCCAGGGGGCTGGAGACCCAGTACTTC. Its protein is CASSLDSRGLETQYF.